A single sample is the source of the 3 T cell receptor beta chains below, sequenced in a study of cytomegalovirus exposure and HLA in healthy donors. Use of 60 Vbeta and 13 Jbeta primers characterized the PCR. Repertoires were generated with immunoSEQ multiplex PCR, while TCRdb's copy carries only in-frame clones and drops some. The table has some 140,000 clones, 75% to 85% seen once. The sequenced sample was PBMCs. These receptors came from a female donor in good health and CMV-seronegative.

The chain uses TRBV5-6 and TRBJ2-2, with D possibly matching TRBD1 (6 bases). CDR3 length: 17 amino acids. V gave up 2 bases and J gave up 1 base, with 15 bases separating them. CDR1 and CDR2 from the germline V gene are SGHDT and YYEEEE. CDR3 in DNA: TGTGCCAGCAGCTTAGGTCAGGGGAGCGAGAACACCGGGGAGCTGTTTTTT. Translation: CASSLGQGSENTGELFF.

The chain uses TRBV5-1 and TRBJ2-7; 8 nucleotides line up with TRBD1. Unmatched junction bases numbered 8, after V lost 2 bases and J lost 4 bases. CDR1 and CDR2 from the germline V gene are SGHRS and YFSETQ. This CDR3 has 15 amino acids. The CDR3: CASSLVQGASYEQYF. CDR3 DNA sequence: TGCGCCAGCAGCTTAGTTCAGGGGGCATCGTACGAGCAGTACTTC.

The rearrangement links TRBV7-2 to TRBJ1-5; 12 bases fit TRBD1. V lost 1 base, J lost 5 bases, and 3 bases stayed unmatched. Germline V gene sequence: CDR1 SGHTA, CDR2 FQGNSA. The CDR3 spans 16 residues. CDR3 residues: CASSLEGTGGDQPQHF. The CDR3, as DNA: TGTGCCAGCAGCTTAGAAGGGACAGGGGGCGATCAGCCCCAGCATTTT.